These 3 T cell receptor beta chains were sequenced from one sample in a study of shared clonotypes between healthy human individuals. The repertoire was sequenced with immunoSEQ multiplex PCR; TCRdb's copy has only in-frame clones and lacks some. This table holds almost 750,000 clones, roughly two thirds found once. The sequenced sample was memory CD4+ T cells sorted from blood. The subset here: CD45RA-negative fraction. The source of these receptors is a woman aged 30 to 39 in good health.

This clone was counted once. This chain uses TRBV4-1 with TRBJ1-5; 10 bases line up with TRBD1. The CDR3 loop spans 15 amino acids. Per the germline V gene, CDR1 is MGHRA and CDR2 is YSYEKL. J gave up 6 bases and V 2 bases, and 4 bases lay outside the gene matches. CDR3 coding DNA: TGCGCCAGCAGCCAAACCGGGACAGGGGTTCAGCCCCAGCATTTT. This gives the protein CASSQTGTGVQPQHF.

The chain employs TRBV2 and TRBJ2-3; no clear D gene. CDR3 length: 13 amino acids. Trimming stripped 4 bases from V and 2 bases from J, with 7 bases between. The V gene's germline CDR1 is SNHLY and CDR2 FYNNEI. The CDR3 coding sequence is TGTGCCAGCAGTGCACAGACCACAGATACGCAGTATTTT. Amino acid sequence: CASSAQTTDTQYF.

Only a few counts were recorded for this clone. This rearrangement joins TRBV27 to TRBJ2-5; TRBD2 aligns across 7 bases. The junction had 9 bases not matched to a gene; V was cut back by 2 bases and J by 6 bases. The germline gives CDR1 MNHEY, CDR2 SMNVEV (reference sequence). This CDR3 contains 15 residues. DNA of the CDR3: TGTGCCAGCAGTTTAACGGCTAGCGGAATAAAGACCCAGTACTTC. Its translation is CASSLTASGIKTQYF.